The 18 T cell receptor beta chains reported below all come from one sample, sequenced in a study of vaccination and CD4 T cells after COVID-19. The antigens of these receptors remain unknown. Treatment: roughly nine-day PBMC culture with coronavirus spike peptide pools or control peptides (ViraFEST assay). The Oncomine TCR Beta short-read assay generated sequence data from the DNA of cultured CD4+ T cells. TCRdb recomputed calls from the PCR reads with MiXCR, one row per CDR3 protein. This repertoire shows 11,000 to 15,000 distinct CDR3 sequences, around half found once; its top ten account for over 9.5%. The specimen sequenced was CD4+ T cells from blood, cultured in vitro. The receptor source for this set is a human donor who had recovered from COVID-19.

This clonotype was counted a few times. The genes are TRBV27 and TRBJ2-5; 9 bases fit TRBD1. CDR3 length: 15 amino acids. Germline trimming cut 5 bases from V and 4 bases from J; bases unmatched to any gene: 8. Germline V lookup: CDR1 MNHEY, CDR2 SMNVEV (reference sequence). The CDR3 loop is CASSPTQGAGETQYF. In DNA form, the CDR3 reads TGTGCCAGCAGTCCAACACAGGGGGCAGGAGAGACCCAGTACTTC.

This clonotype has only a few counts. V and J are TRBV12-1 and TRBJ2-2. TRBV12-1 corresponds to a pseudogene. The CDR3 sequence is 14 residues long. Here the CDR3 DNA reads TGTGCCAGCAGCTTTCTCCAGCGCACCGGGGAGCTGTTTTTT. This codes for CASSFLQRTGELFF.

This clonotype was observed a few times. The chain carries TRBV28 and TRBJ1-5; the match to TRBD1 covers 8 bases. The V and J ends lost 5 bases and 6 bases, in that order; junction bases with no gene match: 6. The germline CDR1 and CDR2 sequences are MDHEN and SYDVKM. CDR3 length: 14 amino acids. This CDR3 is CASSTTGDGQPQHF. CDR3 nucleotide sequence: TGTGCCAGCAGTACGACAGGGGACGGTCAGCCCCAGCATTTT. Variable domain in full (rest from reference TRBV28 and TRBJ1-5): DVKVTQSSRYLVKRTGEKVFLECVQDMDHENMFWYRQDPGLGLRLIYFSYDVKMKEKGDIPEGYSVSREKKERFSLILESASTNQTSMYLCASSTTGDGQPQHFGDGTRLSIL.

The CDR3 nucleotides read TGTGCCAGCAGTTCAACACCCGGAGGGCCTGAAGCTTTCTTT. This translates into CASSSTPGGPEAFF. This rearrangement joins TRBV28 to TRBJ1-1; unclear D gene. The CDR3 runs to 14 residues. Germline CDR1 is MDHEN and CDR2 is SYDVKM. Trimming left V 4 bases short and J 6 bases short, with 15 bases between.

The V gene is TRBV4-1, the J gene TRBJ1-5; 7 bases fit TRBD1. V lost 6 bases to trimming and J lost 1 base; unmatched junction nucleotides: 3. This CDR3 is built from 14 residues. Germline V gene sequence: CDR1 MGHRA, CDR2 YSYEKL. The CDR3 DNA follows: TGCGCCAGCAGGATGACAGGGAGCAATCAGCCCCAGCATTTT. It encodes CASRMTGSNQPQHF.

The chain has TRBV28 and TRBJ2-3, with a possible D match to TRBD1 (5 bases). CDR1 is MDHEN, CDR2 SYDVKM, per germline. CDR3 size: 13 residues. Trimming pared 5 bases from V and 4 bases from J, leaving 10 bases between. The DNA for the CDR3 is TGTGCCAGCAGTGTGCAGGGCCCAGATACGCAGTATTTT. Translating gives CASSVQGPDTQYF.

This chain uses TRBV28 with TRBJ1-6, with unresolved D. Germline assignment: CDR1 MDHEN and CDR2 SYDVKM. The CDR3 totals 18 residues. V was shortened by 4 bases and J by 1 base, with 17 bases between the two germline ends. CDR3 nucleotide sequence: TGTGCCAGCAGTTCCCCGTCCCGTACGTGGTCCTATAATTCACCCCTCCACTTT. This gives the protein CASSSPSRTWSYNSPLHF.

The J gene is TRBJ2-1, the V gene TRBV21-1; the table's D call, TRBD1, was not checked against the DNA. TRBV21-1 represents a pseudogene. This CDR3 region has 15 residues. The CDR3 reads CASTKGQGAHNEQFF. CDR3 DNA: TGTGCCAGCACCAAGGGGCAGGGGGCCCACAATGAGCAGTTCTTC.

A few counts support this clonotype. CDR3 region: CAWSVSSNSPLHF. In nucleotides, the CDR3 is TGTGCCTGGAGTGTGAGCAGTAATTCACCCCTCCACTTT. This rearrangement joins TRBV30 to TRBJ1-6; D uncertain. V lost 0 bases and J 6 bases, leaving 6 bases between the germline ends. The germline V gene encodes CDR1 GTSNPN and CDR2 SVGIG (reference sequence). The CDR3 spans 13 residues.

This clonotype was seen more than once but under ten times. The V call is TRBV10-3, the J call TRBJ1-5; D remains unclear. The CDR3 runs to 13 residues. V shed 1 base and J shed 7 bases, with 8 bases lying between them. Germline CDR1 ENHRY, CDR2 SYGVKD. This CDR3 is CAISEWWGQPQHF. The CDR3 nucleotides are TGTGCCATCAGTGAGTGGTGGGGACAGCCCCAGCATTTT.

In its sample, this clonotype was seen once. The chain has TRBV6-2 or TRBV6-3 and TRBJ1-5; a possible D gene is TRBD1 (5 bases). The CDR3 length is 17 residues. The V gene lost 5 bases and the J gene lost 0 bases, with 17 bases spanning the gap. CDR1 and CDR2 (germline): MNHEY, SVGEGT. CDR3: CASSPRTGTFSNQPQHF. The CDR3, as DNA: TGTGCCAGCAGTCCTCGAACCGGGACTTTTAGCAATCAGCCCCAGCATTTT.

A few counts support this clonotype. The chain joins TRBV20-1 to TRBJ2-2; 7 bases are a match to TRBD1. This CDR3 region has 13 residues. The J segment lost 7 bases and the V segment lost 4 bases, leaving 6 bases of the junction unmatched. CDR1 is DFQATT and CDR2 is SNEGSKA in the germline V gene (reference sequence). The CDR3 reads CSATRGPDGELFF. The CDR3 bases are TGCAGTGCTACGAGGGGGCCTGACGGGGAGCTGTTTTTT.

The V and J genes are TRBV20-1 and TRBJ2-7; 7 bases agree with TRBD2. V shed 7 bases and J 1 base; nucleotides not matched to a gene: 10. CDR1 is DFQATT, CDR2 SNEGSKA, per germline (reference sequence). The CDR3 runs to 14 residues. The CDR3 bases are TGCAGTGTCCAGCGGGATAGAGGATCCTACGAGCAGTACTTC. It is translated as CSVQRDRGSYEQYF.

This clonotype was counted a few times. This sequence joins TRBV7-2 and TRBJ1-1; D is possibly TRBD1 (5 bases). The germline V gene encodes CDR1 SGHTA and CDR2 FQGNSA. V was shortened by 0 bases and J by 6 bases, with 11 bases between the two germline ends. The CDR3 totals 14 residues. CDR3 sequence reads: CASSLAGTSAEAFF. CDR3 nucleotides: TGTGCCAGCAGCTTAGCAGGGACTAGCGCTGAAGCTTTCTTT.

The CDR3 DNA sequence: TGTGCCAGCCGAGGGGGGTTTTATTCCGTTTCAGATACGCAGTATTTT. Amino acid sequence: CASRGGFYSVSDTQYF. The rearrangement links TRBV6-1 to TRBJ2-3; the D call may be TRBD1 or TRBD2 (6 bases each). The CDR3 consists of 16 residues. Trimming removed 8 bases from V and 4 bases from J, with 22 bases in between. From germline, CDR1 is MNHNS and CDR2 SASEGT.

The rearrangement joins TRBV10-3 to TRBJ2-3; the D is unclear. Trimming left V 2 bases short and J 5 bases short, with 8 bases between. The CDR3 runs to 13 residues. Germline CDR1 and CDR2: ENHRY and SYGVKD. For the CDR3, the DNA is TGTGCCATCAGTGAGAATTATGGAGATACGCAGTATTTT. Translated, it gives CAISENYGDTQYF.

In its sample, this clonotype was seen a few times. V is TRBV12-3 or TRBV12-4 and J is TRBJ2-2; D gene uncertain. The CDR3 is made up of 14 amino acids. The V end lost 6 bases, the J end lost 2 bases, and 10 bases lay between the germline ends. The CDR3 spells CASSYAVNTGELFF. The CDR3, as DNA: TGTGCCAGCAGCTATGCGGTTAACACCGGGGAGCTGTTTTTT.

The chain links TRBV12-3 or TRBV12-4 to TRBJ1-6; no clear D gene. This CDR3 has 15 amino acids. V shed 3 bases and J shed 6 bases, with 12 bases lying between them. CDR3 in amino acids: CASSFLRGTNSPLHF. CDR3 sequence (DNA): TGTGCCAGCAGTTTTCTACGGGGAACTAATTCACCCCTCCACTTT.